One sample yielded the 2 T cell receptor beta chains listed below, sequenced in a study of blood T cell repertoires in COVID-19. Measured with immunoSEQ multiplex PCR; TCRdb has only the in-frame clones, and not every one. The sample comprises about 97,000 clones, about nine tenths of which are singletons, and roughly 17% rests with the top ten. The specimen sequenced was peripheral blood. These receptor sequences come from a man in his forties or fifties with acute or convalescent COVID-19.

The chain combines TRBV7-9 with TRBJ2-4, with D uncertain. V was pared by 5 bases and J by 5 bases, with 10 bases between. Germline V gene data show CDR1 as SEHNR and CDR2 as FQNEAQ (reference sequence). There are 13 residues in the CDR3. CDR3 in DNA: TGTGCCAGCAGCCGAAATTCAGAAAACATTCAGTACTTC. Its translation is CASSRNSENIQYF.

The genes are TRBV5-4 and TRBJ1-6; D ambiguous. Germline V gene lookup returns CDR1 SGHNT and CDR2 YYREEE (reference sequence). The V end lost 4 bases, the J end lost 7 bases, and 9 bases lay between the germline ends. The CDR3 has 13 residues. The CDR3 is CASSAELNSPLHF. The CDR3 nucleotides read TGTGCCAGCAGCGCGGAACTGAATTCACCCCTCCACTTT.